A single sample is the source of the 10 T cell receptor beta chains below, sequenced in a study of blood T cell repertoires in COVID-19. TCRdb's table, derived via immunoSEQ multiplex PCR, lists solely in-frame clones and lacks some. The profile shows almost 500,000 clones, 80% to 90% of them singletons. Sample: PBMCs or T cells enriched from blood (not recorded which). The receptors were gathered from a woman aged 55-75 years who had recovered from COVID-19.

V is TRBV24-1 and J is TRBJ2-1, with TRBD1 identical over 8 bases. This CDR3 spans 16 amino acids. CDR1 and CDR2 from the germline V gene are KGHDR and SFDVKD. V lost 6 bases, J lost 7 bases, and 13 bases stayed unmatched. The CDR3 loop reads CATSSIGQGKLNEQFF. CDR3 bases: TGTGCCACCAGTAGTATCGGACAGGGAAAATTGAATGAGCAGTTCTTC.

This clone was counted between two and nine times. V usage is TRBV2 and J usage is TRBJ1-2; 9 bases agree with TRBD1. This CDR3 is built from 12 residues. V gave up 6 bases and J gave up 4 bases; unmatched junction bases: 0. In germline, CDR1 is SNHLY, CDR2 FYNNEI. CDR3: CASRGQGYGYTF. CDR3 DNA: TGTGCCAGCAGGGGACAGGGCTATGGCTACACCTTC.

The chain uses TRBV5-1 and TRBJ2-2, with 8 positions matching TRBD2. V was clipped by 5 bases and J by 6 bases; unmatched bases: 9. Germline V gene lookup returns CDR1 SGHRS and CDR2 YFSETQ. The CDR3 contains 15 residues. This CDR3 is CASSLAGGDAGELFF. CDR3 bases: TGCGCCAGCAGTCTTGCGGGGGGCGATGCCGGGGAGCTGTTTTTT. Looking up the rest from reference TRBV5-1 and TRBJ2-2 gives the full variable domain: KAGVTQTPRYLIKTRGQQVTLSCSPISGHRSVSWYQQTPGQGLQFLFEYFSETQRNKGNFPGRFSGRQFSNSRSEMNVSTLELGDSALYLCASSLAGGDAGELFFGEGSRLTVL.

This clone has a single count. The CDR3 loop reads CATFDRVGNQPQHF. CDR3 in DNA: TGTGCCACCTTCGACAGGGTGGGCAATCAGCCCCAGCATTTT. The chain employs TRBV28 and TRBJ1-5; 7 bases are a match to TRBD1. Germline V lookup: CDR1 MDHEN, CDR2 SYDVKM. The CDR3 sequence is 14 residues long. V lost 10 bases and J lost 2; bases outside the gene matches: 8.

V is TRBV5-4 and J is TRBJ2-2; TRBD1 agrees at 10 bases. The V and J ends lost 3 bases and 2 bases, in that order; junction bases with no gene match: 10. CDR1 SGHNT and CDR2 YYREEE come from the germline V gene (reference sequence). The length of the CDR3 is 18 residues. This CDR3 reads CASSSSPGTGDNTGELFF. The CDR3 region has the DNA TGTGCCAGCAGCTCCTCCCCTGGGACAGGGGATAACACCGGGGAGCTGTTTTTT.

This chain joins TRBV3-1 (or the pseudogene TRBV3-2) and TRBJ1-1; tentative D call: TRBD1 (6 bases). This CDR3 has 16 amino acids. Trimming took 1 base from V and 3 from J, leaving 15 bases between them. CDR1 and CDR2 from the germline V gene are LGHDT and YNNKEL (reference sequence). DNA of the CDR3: TGTGCCAGCAGCCAAGGGGGACAAATACGGGACACTGAAGCTTTCTTT. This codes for CASSQGGQIRDTEAFF.

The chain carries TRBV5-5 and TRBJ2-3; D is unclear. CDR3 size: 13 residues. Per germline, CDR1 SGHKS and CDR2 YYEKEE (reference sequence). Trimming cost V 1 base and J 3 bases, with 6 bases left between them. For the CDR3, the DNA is TGTGCCAGCAGCTTGCGAGAGACAGATACGCAGTATTTT. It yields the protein CASSLRETDTQYF.

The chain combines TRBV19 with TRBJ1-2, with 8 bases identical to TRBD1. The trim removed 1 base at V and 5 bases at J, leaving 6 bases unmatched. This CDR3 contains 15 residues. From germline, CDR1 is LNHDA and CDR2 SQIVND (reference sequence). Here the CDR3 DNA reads TGTGCCAGTAGTATAGTAGCAGGGGGCGCATATGGCTACACCTTC. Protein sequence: CASSIVAGGAYGYTF.

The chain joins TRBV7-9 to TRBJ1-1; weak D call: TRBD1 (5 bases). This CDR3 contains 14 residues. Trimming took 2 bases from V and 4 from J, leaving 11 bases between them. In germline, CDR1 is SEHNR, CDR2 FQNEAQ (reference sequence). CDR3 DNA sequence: TGTGCCAGCAGCTTAATGCGGGACGGCACTGAAGCTTTCTTT. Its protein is CASSLMRDGTEAFF.

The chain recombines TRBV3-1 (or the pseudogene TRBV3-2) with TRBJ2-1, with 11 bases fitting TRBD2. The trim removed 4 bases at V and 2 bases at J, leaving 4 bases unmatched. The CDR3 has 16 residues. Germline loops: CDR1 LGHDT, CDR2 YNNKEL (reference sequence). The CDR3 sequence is CASSRGTSGTYNEQFF. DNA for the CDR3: TGTGCCAGCAGCCGAGGGACTAGCGGAACCTACAATGAGCAGTTCTTC.